The 14 T cell receptor beta chains in this list originate from one sample, sequenced in a study of blood T cell repertoires in COVID-19. The data were produced by immunoSEQ multiplex PCR, yet TCRdb's version contains in-frame clones alone and is incomplete. The table lists approximately 80,000 clones, around 85% of them singletons. Input material: peripheral blood. All receptors come from a woman older than 75 with COVID-19, enrolled during active disease.

This clone was observed once. This chain links TRBV18 with TRBJ2-2; 9 nucleotides agree with TRBD2. The length of the CDR3 is 16 residues. CDR1 KGHSH and CDR2 LQKENI come from the germline V gene. The V gene end was trimmed by 3 bases and the J gene end by 7 bases; junction bases not matched to a gene: 9. Here the CDR3 DNA reads TGTGCCAGCTCACCGGCTGGACTAGCGATTGACGGGGAGCTGTTTTTT. This sequence encodes CASSPAGLAIDGELFF.

The genes are TRBV3-1 (or the pseudogene TRBV3-2) and TRBJ1-2; perhaps TRBD1 as D (6 bases). Germline V gene sequence: CDR1 LGHDT, CDR2 YNNKEL (reference sequence). The CDR3 length is 14 residues. V lost 6 bases to trimming and J lost 2 bases, with 13 bases between them. The CDR3 DNA follows: TGTGCCAGCAGTCCGCGGACAGCCAACTATGGCTACACCTTC. Amino acid sequence: CASSPRTANYGYTF.

The V and J genes are TRBV19 and TRBJ2-7, with D hard to call. The CDR3 covers 13 residues. CDR1 is LNHDA, CDR2 SQIVND, per germline (reference sequence). Between the trimmed V and J ends, which lost 5 bases and 7 bases, there was a span of 15 bases. The CDR3 nucleotides read TGTGCCAGTAGTCCGGTAACTACGGATGAGCAGTACTTC. This encodes CASSPVTTDEQYF.

The chain employs TRBV9 and TRBJ2-1, with 15 bases fitting TRBD2. V was clipped by 4 bases and J by 2 bases; unmatched bases: 7. The CDR3 runs 18 residues. CDR1 and CDR2 from the germline V gene are SGDLS and YYNGEE. Here the CDR3 DNA reads TGTGCCAGCAGCCCCCCGGGACTAGCGGGAGGCGCCTACAATGAGCAGTTCTTC. Protein product: CASSPPGLAGGAYNEQFF.

This chain uses TRBV20-1 with TRBJ1-2; D uncertain. The CDR3 consists of 17 residues. Trimming cost V 3 bases and J 0 bases, with 20 bases left between them. Germline lookup yields CDR1 DFQATT and CDR2 SNEGSKA (reference sequence). CDR3 protein: CSASPITTLGANYGYTF. In nucleotides, the CDR3 is TGCAGTGCTAGTCCCATAACCACCCTCGGGGCTAACTATGGCTACACCTTC.

V gene TRBV6-1 combines with J gene TRBJ1-2; D remains unclear. V gave up 1 base and J gave up 4 bases, with 7 bases separating them. Germline V gene lookup returns CDR1 MNHNS and CDR2 SASEGT. The CDR3 is made up of 13 amino acids. The CDR3 sequence is CASSEVRAYGYTF. CDR3 DNA: TGTGCCAGCAGTGAAGTGAGGGCCTATGGCTACACCTTC.

This rearrangement joins TRBV7-2 to TRBJ2-5; TRBD2 might be the D (6 bases). V was cut by 1 base and J by 5 bases, with 11 bases left in between. There are 14 residues in the CDR3. Germline V gives CDR1 SGHTA, CDR2 FQGNSA. CDR3 sequence: CASSLVRGKETQYF. As DNA, the CDR3 is TGTGCCAGCAGCTTAGTTCGGGGGAAGGAGACCCAGTACTTC.

In DNA form, the CDR3 reads TGTGCCAGCAGCGTAGATCCGGACAGGGTGGAGGAGACCCAGTACTTC. This encodes CASSVDPDRVEETQYF. The chain joins TRBV9 to TRBJ2-5; 8 bases are a match to TRBD1. CDR3 length: 16 amino acids. Trimming at V came to 0 bases and at J to 5 bases, leaving 9 bases not matched to a gene. Germline V gene sequence: CDR1 SGDLS, CDR2 YYNGEE.

This chain links TRBV24-1 with TRBJ2-3; TRBD2 is a possible D gene (7 bases). Trimming shortened V by 3 bases and J by 2 bases, and 11 bases separated the two germline ends. CDR1 KGHDR and CDR2 SFDVKD come from the germline V gene. The CDR3 consists of 15 residues. CDR3 sequence reads: CATSDPGGPTDTQYF. DNA of the CDR3: TGTGCCACCAGTGATCCCGGGGGGCCCACAGATACGCAGTATTTT.

This clone was counted once. The V and J genes are TRBV27 and TRBJ1-2, with TRBD1 matching 8 bases. V shed 0 bases, J shed 7 bases, and the junction held 4 bases outside the gene matches. The germline V gene encodes CDR1 MNHEY and CDR2 SMNVEV (reference sequence). The CDR3 totals 14 residues. The CDR3 sequence is CASSLSGRGLGYTF. The CDR3 nucleotides are TGTGCCAGCAGTTTATCGGGCAGGGGGCTTGGCTACACCTTC.

The rearrangement uses TRBV19 and TRBJ2-6; TRBD2 might be the D (6 bases). Trimming pared 7 bases from V and 0 bases from J, leaving 13 bases between. CDR3 size: 16 residues. CDR1 and CDR2 (germline): LNHDA, SQIVND (reference sequence). CDR3 nucleotides: TGTGCCAGTATTTTGCGGGGCCGCTCTGGGGCCAACGTCCTGACTTTC. Residues: CASILRGRSGANVLTF.

The V gene is TRBV3-1 (or the pseudogene TRBV3-2), the J gene TRBJ2-6; D is possibly TRBD2 (5 bases). The ends were cut back, 2 bases at V and 2 bases at J, with 16 bases in the middle. This CDR3 comprises 18 residues. The germline V gene has CDR1 LGHDT and CDR2 YNNKEL (reference sequence). This chain's CDR3 is CASSQPRVSTAGANVLTF. The CDR3 bases are TGTGCCAGCAGCCAACCGAGGGTGTCGACTGCTGGGGCCAACGTCCTGACTTTC.

V gene TRBV5-4 combines with J gene TRBJ1-1; D remains ambiguous. The CDR3 sequence is 13 residues long. V shed 4 bases and J shed 5 bases, with 12 bases lying between them. CDR1 is SGHNT and CDR2 is YYREEE in the germline V gene (reference sequence). The CDR3 nucleotides read TGTGCCAGCAGCGTCGACTCCGCGACTGAAGCTTTCTTT. This translates into CASSVDSATEAFF.

The gene calls are TRBV18 and TRBJ2-4; 8 bases are a match to TRBD1. The CDR3 spans 14 residues. After removal of 6 bases from V and 8 bases from J, the junction contained 9 bases not matched to a gene. Germline loops: CDR1 KGHSH, CDR2 LQKENI. The CDR3 sequence is CASSPTGAIYIQYF. CDR3 nucleotides: TGTGCCAGCTCCCCGACAGGGGCTATCTACATTCAGTACTTC.